A single sample gave rise to the 7 T cell receptor beta chains below, sequenced in a study of blood T cell repertoires in COVID-19. The assay was immunoSEQ multiplex PCR, and TCRdb's table has in-frame clones only and misses some. This table holds about 210,000 clones, around 84% found once. The sequencing sample was made of PBMCs or T cells enriched from blood (not recorded which). These receptors were taken from a man aged 30 to 39 with acute COVID-19.

The chain employs TRBV28 and TRBJ2-5; TRBD2 agrees at 8 bases. The length of the CDR3 is 13 residues. Unmatched junction bases numbered 3, after V lost 5 bases and J lost 4 bases. The germline CDR1 and CDR2 sequences are MDHEN and SYDVKM. CDR3 nucleotides: TGTGCCAGCAGTGTAGCGGGGAGAGAGACCCAGTACTTC. Translated: CASSVAGRETQYF.

The chain links TRBV5-1 to TRBJ1-1, with D tentatively TRBD1 (5 bases). V was shortened by 0 bases and J by 4 bases, with 7 bases between the two germline ends. The CDR3 runs 13 residues. The V gene's germline CDR1 is SGHRS and CDR2 YFSETQ. Written as DNA, the CDR3 is TGCGCCAGCAGCTTGGTAGGGGTCACTGAAGCTTTCTTT. Translated: CASSLVGVTEAFF.

The chain combines TRBV11-1 with TRBJ2-2; 9 positions agree with TRBD2. There are 16 residues in the CDR3. In germline, CDR1 is SGHAT, CDR2 FQDESV (reference sequence). Trimming cost V 0 bases and J 5 bases; bases outside gene matches: 4. CDR3 sequence (DNA): TGTGCCAGCAGCTTAGCCCTAGCGGGGTCAACCGGGGAGCTGTTTTTT. Its translation is CASSLALAGSTGELFF.

The rearrangement joins TRBV18 to TRBJ2-2; TRBD2 agrees at 8 bases. With 3 bases clipped from V and 8 bases from J, the junction kept 5 bases outside the gene matches. Germline lookup yields CDR1 KGHSH and CDR2 LQKENI. CDR3 length: 14 residues. DNA for the CDR3: TGTGCCAGCTCACCGGCGGGGGGAACAGGGGAGCTGTTTTTT. Its translation: CASSPAGGTGELFF.

The chain has TRBV19 and TRBJ1-1, with D tentatively TRBD1 (6 bases). Germline V gene lookup returns CDR1 LNHDA and CDR2 SQIVND (reference sequence). The CDR3 totals 13 residues. V dropped 6 bases and J dropped 4 bases, with 12 bases sitting between them. This CDR3 is CASRYTGSTEAFF. The CDR3 DNA reads as TGTGCCAGTAGGTATACAGGGAGCACTGAAGCTTTCTTT.

This chain connects TRBV10-1 to TRBJ1-6; 11 nucleotides line up with TRBD1. Germline V gene data show CDR1 as WNHNN and CDR2 as SYGVQD (reference sequence). With V trimmed by 6 bases and J by 14 bases, 9 bases remained unmatched. This CDR3 spans 14 amino acids. The DNA for the CDR3 is TGCGCCAGCAGGACGGACAGGGGGCTTTGTACCCTCCACTTT. The encoded protein is CASRTDRGLCTLHF.

The chain joins TRBV10-3 to TRBJ2-7, with a weak D call TRBD1 (8 bases). The CDR3 runs 14 residues. The germline CDR1 and CDR2 sequences are ENHRY and SYGVKD. The ends were cut back, 6 bases at V and 2 bases at J, with 14 bases in the middle. CDR3 loop: CAIRSGTGTYEQYF. Written as DNA, the CDR3 is TGTGCCATCAGGAGCGGGACAGGAACCTACGAGCAGTACTTC.